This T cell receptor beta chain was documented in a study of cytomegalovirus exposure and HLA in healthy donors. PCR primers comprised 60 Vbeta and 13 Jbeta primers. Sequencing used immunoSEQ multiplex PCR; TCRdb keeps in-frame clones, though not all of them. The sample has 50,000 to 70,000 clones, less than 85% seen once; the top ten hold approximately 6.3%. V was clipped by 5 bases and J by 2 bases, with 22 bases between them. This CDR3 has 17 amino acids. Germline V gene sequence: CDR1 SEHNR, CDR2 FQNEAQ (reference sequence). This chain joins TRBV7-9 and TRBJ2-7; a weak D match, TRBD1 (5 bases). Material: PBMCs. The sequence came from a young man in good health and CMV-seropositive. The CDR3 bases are TGTGCCAGCAGCCGCCTTGGGATAGGGGCCTTTACCTACGAGCAGTACTTC. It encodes CASSRLGIGAFTYEQYF.